This T cell receptor (beta chain) comes out of a study of shared clonotypes between healthy human individuals. Study-wide background: Participating donors consisted of two women and a few men aged 18 to 49. General study results and limits: Of the naive CD4 clonotypes, around 4.9% were shared across a handful of donors. Estimated richness was generally greater in naive than memory subsets.

Clones were sequenced by immunoSEQ multiplex PCR, and TCRdb holds only the in-frame ones, with some missing. The table includes around 580,000 clones, more than 95% detected once. About this clone itself: Its antigen remains unknown.

Trimming removed 3 bases at V and 1 base at J, with 15 bases between. The V gene's germline CDR1 is SGHVS and CDR2 FQNEAQ. This CDR3 has 16 amino acids. CD45RO-negative CD8 cells positively selected for CCR7 made up the naive population, which excluded terminally differentiated effector memory CD45RA+ cells. The donors, all of them Caucasian adults, lived in Nashville, Tennessee. This rearrangement joins TRBV7-8 to TRBJ1-1, with D unclear. The sequence was obtained from a man aged 25 to 40 in good health. Sequencing was done on a sample of naive CD8+ T cells sorted from blood. CDR3 amino acids: CASSLELTGENTEAFF. In DNA form, the CDR3 reads TGTGCCAGCAGCTTGGAGTTGACCGGTGAGAACACTGAAGCTTTCTTT.